The sequence of this T cell receptor (beta chain) was determined in a study of CD8 T cells in ankylosing spondylitis. Broader study findings: For ankylosing spondylitis blood, a TCR beta motif of 8 or 9 highly homologous variants appeared characteristic. A subset of motif variants has previously been described in the synovial fluid and blood of reactive arthritis. Clones that were linked to disease were CD8+ and were relatively rare in peripheral blood.

The sample holds many counts of this clonotype. The target antigen is unknown. This CDR3 comprises 11 residues. Trimming shortened V by 3 bases and J by 2 bases, and 2 bases separated the two germline ends. Scientists made TCR beta libraries using quantitative 5'-RACE with molecular barcodes. TCRdb processed the 5' RACE reads anew with MiXCR; each CDR3 protein has one entry. Of a few hundred thousand distinct CDR3 sequences listed, 15% to 20% are singletons. The rearrangement links TRBV12-3 or TRBV12-4 to TRBJ2-7; D is unclear. The sequenced sample consisted of blood, either unsorted or a sorted T cell fraction (not recorded which). The source of this sequence is a male donor with ankylosing spondylitis or in good health (not recorded which). The CDR3 DNA reads TGTGCCAGCAGTTTGACCTACGAGCAGTACTTC. Its protein is CASSLTYEQYF.